This T cell receptor (beta chain) was recovered during a study of blood T cell repertoires in COVID-19. Only in-frame clones appear in the TCRdb table, and some are missing; sequencing was by immunoSEQ multiplex PCR. The sample carries about 160,000 clones, around 82% recorded once. This CDR3 comprises 14 residues. V was cut by 0 bases and J by 10 bases, with 15 bases left in between. CDR1 is WNHNN and CDR2 is SYGVQD in the germline V gene (reference sequence). The receptor's source is a man aged 35 to 55 who had recovered from COVID-19. The specimen sequenced was PBMCs or T cells enriched from blood (not recorded which). V and J are TRBV10-1 and TRBJ1-1; possible D gene TRBD1, 5 bases. The CDR3 sequence is CASSESGGAGAAFF. The CDR3 region has the DNA TGCGCCAGCAGTGAGTCAGGAGGGGCCGGGGCAGCTTTCTTT.